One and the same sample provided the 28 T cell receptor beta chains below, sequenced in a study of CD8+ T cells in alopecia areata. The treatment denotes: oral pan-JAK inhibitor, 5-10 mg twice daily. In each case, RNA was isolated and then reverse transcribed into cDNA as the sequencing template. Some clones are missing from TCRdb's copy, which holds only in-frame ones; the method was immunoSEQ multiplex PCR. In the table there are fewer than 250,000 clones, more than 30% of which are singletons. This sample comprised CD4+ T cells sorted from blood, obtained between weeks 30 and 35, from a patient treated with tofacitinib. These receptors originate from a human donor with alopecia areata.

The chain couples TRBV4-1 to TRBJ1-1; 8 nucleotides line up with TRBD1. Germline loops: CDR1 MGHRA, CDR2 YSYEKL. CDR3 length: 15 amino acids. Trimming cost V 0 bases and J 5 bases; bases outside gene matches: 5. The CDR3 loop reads CASSQDQGARTEAFF. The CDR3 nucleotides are TGCGCCAGCAGCCAAGATCAGGGGGCAAGGACTGAAGCTTTCTTT.

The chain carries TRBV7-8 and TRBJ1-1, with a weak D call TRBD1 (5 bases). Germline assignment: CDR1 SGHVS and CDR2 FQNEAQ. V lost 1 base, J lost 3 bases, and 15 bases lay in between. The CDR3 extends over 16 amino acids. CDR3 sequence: CASSLESAGTYTEAFF. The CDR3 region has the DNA TGTGCCAGCAGCTTAGAGTCGGCGGGGACTTACACTGAAGCTTTCTTT.

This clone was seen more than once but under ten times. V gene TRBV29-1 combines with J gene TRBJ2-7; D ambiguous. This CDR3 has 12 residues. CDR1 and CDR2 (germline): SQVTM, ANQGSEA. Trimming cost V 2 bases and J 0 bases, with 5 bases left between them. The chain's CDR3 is CSVEHSSYEQYF. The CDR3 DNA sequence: TGCAGCGTTGAACACAGCTCCTACGAGCAGTACTTC.

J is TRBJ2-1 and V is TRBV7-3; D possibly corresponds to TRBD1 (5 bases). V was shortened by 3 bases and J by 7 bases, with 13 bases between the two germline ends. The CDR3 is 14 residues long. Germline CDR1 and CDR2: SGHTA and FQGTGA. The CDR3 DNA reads TGTGCCAGCAGCTTTCCAGGGAATGGGAATGAGCAGTTCTTC. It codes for CASSFPGNGNEQFF.

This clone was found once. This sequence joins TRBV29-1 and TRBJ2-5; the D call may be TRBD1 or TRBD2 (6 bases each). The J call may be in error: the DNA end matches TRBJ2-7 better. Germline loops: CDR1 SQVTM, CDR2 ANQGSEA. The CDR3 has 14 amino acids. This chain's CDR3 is CSVEEGGHSYEQYF. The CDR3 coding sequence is TGCAGCGTTGAAGAGGGGGGACACTCCTACGAGCAGTACTTC.

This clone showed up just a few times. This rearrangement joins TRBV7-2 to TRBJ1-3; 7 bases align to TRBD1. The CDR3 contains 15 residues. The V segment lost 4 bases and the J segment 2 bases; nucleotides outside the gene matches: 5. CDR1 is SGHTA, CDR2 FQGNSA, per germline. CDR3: CASSSDRAAGNTIYF. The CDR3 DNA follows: TGTGCCAGCAGCTCCGACAGGGCGGCTGGAAACACCATATATTTT.

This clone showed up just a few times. This CDR3 reads CASSERRGNEKLFF. For the CDR3, the DNA is TGTGCCAGCAGTGAAAGGAGGGGGAATGAAAAACTGTTTTTT. This rearrangement joins TRBV6-1 to TRBJ1-4, with a weak D call TRBD1 (6 bases). CDR1 and CDR2 from the germline V gene are MNHNS and SASEGT. This CDR3 region has 14 residues. The ends were cut back, 2 bases at V and 5 bases at J, with 9 bases in the middle.

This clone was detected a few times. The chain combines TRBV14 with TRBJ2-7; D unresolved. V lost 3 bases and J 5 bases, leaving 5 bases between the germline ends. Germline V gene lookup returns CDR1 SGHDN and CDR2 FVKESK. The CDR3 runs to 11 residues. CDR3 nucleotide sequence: TGTGCCAGCAGCCAGGTCCACGAGCAGTACTTC. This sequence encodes CASSQVHEQYF.

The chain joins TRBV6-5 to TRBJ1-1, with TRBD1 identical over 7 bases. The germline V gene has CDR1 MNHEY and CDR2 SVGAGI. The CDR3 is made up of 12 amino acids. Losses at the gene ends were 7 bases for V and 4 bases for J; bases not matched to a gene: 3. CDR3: CASNDRATEAFF. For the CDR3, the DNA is TGTGCCAGCAATGACAGGGCCACTGAAGCTTTCTTT.

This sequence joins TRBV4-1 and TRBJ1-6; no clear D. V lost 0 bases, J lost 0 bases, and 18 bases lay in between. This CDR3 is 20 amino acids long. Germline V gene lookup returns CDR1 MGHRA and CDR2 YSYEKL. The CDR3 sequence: CASSQDSGRPPGSYNSPLHF. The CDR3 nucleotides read TGCGCCAGCAGCCAAGATTCGGGCAGGCCCCCAGGCTCCTATAATTCACCCCTCCACTTT.

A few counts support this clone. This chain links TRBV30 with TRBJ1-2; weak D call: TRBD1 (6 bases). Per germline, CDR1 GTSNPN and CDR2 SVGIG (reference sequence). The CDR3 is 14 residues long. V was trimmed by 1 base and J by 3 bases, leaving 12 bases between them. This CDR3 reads CAWSGGGRDYGYTF. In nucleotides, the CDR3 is TGTGCCTGGAGTGGCGGGGGGCGCGACTATGGCTACACCTTC.

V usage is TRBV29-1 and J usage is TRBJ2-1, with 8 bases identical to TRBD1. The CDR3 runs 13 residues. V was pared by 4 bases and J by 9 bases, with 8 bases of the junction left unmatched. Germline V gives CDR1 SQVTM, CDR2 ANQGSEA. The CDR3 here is CSVAWQGAGEQFF. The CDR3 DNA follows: TGCAGCGTTGCCTGGCAGGGGGCAGGTGAGCAGTTCTTC.

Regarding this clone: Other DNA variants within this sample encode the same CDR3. CDR3 sequence (DNA): TGCGCCAGCAGCTTGTCACGGGTGGATGGCTACACCTTC. It translates to CASSLSRVDGYTF. The chain links TRBV5-1 to TRBJ1-2, with D uncertain. Trimming took 1 base from V and 6 from J, leaving 10 bases between them. Germline assignment: CDR1 SGHRS and CDR2 YFSETQ. The CDR3 has 13 amino acids.

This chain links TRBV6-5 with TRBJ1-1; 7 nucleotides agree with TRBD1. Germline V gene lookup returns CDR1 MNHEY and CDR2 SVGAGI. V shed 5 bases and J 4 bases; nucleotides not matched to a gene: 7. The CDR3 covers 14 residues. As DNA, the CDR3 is TGTGCCAGCAGTCGCGACAGGGATAGCACTGAAGCTTTCTTT. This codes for CASSRDRDSTEAFF.

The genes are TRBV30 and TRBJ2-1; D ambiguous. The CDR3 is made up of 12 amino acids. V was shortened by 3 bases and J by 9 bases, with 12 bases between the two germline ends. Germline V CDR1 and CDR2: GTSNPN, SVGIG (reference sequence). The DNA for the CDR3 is TGTGCCTGGAGCGAGGTTGTTGGTGAGCAGTTCTTC. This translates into CAWSEVVGEQFF.

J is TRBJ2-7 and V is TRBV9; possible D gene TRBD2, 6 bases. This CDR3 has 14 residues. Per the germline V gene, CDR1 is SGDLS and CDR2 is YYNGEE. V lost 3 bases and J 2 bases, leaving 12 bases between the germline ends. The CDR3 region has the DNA TGTGCCAGCAGCGAAGTAGCGGCAACCTACGAGCAGTACTTC. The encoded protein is CASSEVAATYEQYF.

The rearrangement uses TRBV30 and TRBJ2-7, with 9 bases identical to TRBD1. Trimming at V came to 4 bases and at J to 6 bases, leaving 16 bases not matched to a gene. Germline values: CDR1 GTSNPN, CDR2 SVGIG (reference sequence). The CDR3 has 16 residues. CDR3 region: CAWTFSGDRVLSEQYF. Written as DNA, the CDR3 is TGTGCCTGGACATTCTCCGGGGACAGGGTGTTAAGCGAGCAGTACTTC. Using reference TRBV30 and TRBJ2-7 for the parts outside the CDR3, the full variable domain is SQTIHQWPATLVQPVGSPLSLECTVEGTSNPNLYWYRQAAGRGLQLLFYSVGIGQISSEVPQNLSASRPQDRQFILSSKKLLLSDSGFYLCAWTFSGDRVLSEQYFGPGTRLTVT.

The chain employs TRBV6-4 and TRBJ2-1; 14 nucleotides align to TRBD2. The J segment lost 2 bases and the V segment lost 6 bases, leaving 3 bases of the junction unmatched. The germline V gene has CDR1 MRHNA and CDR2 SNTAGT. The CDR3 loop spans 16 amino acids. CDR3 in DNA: TGTGCCAGCAGCCGACTAGCGGGGGGGGCCTACAATGAGCAGTTCTTC. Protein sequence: CASSRLAGGAYNEQFF.

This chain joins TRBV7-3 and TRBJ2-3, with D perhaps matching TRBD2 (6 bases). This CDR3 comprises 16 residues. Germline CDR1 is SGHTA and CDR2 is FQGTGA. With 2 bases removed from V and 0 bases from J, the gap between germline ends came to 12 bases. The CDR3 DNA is TGTGCCAGCAGCTTAGGAGGGTCTTTTAGCACAGATACGCAGTATTTT. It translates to CASSLGGSFSTDTQYF. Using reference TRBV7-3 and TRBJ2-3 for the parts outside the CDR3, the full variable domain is GAGVSQTPSNKVTEKGKYVELRCDPISGHTALYWYRQSLGQGPEFLIYFQGTGAADDSGLPNDRFFAVRPEGSVSTLKIQRTERGDSAVYLCASSLGGSFSTDTQYFGPGTRLTVL.

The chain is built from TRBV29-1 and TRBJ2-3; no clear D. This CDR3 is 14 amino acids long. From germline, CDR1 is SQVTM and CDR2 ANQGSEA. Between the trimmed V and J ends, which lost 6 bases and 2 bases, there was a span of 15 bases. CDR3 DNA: TGCAGCGTAAAGGGATTGCTGAACACAGATACGCAGTATTTT. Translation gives CSVKGLLNTDTQYF.

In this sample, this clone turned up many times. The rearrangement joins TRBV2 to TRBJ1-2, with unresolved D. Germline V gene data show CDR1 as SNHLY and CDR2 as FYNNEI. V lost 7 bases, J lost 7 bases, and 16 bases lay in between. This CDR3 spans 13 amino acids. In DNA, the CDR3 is TGTGCCAGCATCGACAAGGACTTATTTGGCTACACCTTC. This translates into CASIDKDLFGYTF.

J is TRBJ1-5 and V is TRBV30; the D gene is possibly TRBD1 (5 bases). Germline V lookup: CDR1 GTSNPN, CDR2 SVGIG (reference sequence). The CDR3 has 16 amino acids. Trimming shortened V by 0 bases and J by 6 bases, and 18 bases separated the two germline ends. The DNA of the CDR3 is TGTGCCTGGAGTGTCCCGCGAGGTTATGGGGGTCAGCCCCAGCATTTT. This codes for CAWSVPRGYGGQPQHF. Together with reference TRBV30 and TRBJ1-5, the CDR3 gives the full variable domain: SQTIHQWPATLVQPVGSPLSLECTVEGTSNPNLYWYRQAAGRGLQLLFYSVGIGQISSEVPQNLSASRPQDRQFILSSKKLLLSDSGFYLCAWSVPRGYGGQPQHFGDGTRLSIL.

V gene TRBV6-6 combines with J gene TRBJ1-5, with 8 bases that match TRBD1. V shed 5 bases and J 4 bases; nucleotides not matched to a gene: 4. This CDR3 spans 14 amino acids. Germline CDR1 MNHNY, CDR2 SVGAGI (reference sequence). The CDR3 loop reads CASSQGAGNQPQHF. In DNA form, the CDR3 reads TGTGCCAGCAGTCAGGGGGCTGGAAATCAGCCCCAGCATTTT.

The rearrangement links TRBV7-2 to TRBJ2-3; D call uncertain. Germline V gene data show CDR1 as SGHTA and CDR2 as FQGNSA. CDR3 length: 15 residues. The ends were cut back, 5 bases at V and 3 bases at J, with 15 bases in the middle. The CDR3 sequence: CASSPSHARTDTQYF. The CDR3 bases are TGTGCCAGCAGCCCCTCCCATGCCCGAACAGATACGCAGTATTTT.

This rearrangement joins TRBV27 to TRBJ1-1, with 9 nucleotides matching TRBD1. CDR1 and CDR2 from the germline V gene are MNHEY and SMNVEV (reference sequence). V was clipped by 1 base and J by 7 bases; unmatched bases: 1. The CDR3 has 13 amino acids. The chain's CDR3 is CASSLLTGGEAFF. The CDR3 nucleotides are TGTGCCAGCAGTTTATTGACAGGGGGTGAAGCTTTCTTT.

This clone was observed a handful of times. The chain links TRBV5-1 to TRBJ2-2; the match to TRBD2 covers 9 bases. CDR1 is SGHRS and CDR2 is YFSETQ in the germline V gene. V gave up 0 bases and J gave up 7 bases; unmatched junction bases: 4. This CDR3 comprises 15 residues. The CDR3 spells CASSLVAGAVGELFF. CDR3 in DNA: TGCGCCAGCAGCTTGGTAGCGGGAGCAGTCGGGGAGCTGTTTTTT.

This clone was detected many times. CDR3 coding DNA: TGTGCCAGCAGCTTGGAGACGGGGCCCCAGCATTTT. Its protein is CASSLETGPQHF. J is TRBJ1-5 and V is TRBV5-4, with no clear D. The CDR3 spans 12 residues. V lost 0 bases and J 9 bases, leaving 7 bases between the germline ends. Germline V CDR1 and CDR2: SGHNT, YYREEE (reference sequence).

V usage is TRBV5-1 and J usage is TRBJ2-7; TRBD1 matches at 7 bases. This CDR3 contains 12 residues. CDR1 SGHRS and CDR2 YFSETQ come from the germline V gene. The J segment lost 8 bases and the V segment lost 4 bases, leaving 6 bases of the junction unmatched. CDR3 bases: TGCGCCAGCAGCCCCGACAGGGATAAGCAGTACTTC. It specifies CASSPDRDKQYF. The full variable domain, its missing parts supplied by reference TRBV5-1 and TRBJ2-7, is KAGVTQTPRYLIKTRGQQVTLSCSPISGHRSVSWYQQTPGQGLQFLFEYFSETQRNKGNFPGRFSGRQFSNSRSEMNVSTLELGDSALYLCASSPDRDKQYFGPGTRLTVT.